This T cell receptor beta chain was sequenced during a study of cytomegalovirus exposure and HLA in healthy donors. J lost 12 bases, V lost 4 bases, and 13 bases had no gene match. Germline values: CDR1 SGDLS, CDR2 YYNGEE. This CDR3 comprises 16 residues. Study observations and caveats: An ancestry cluster, one associated with Asian ancestry, reportedly showed fewer N-insertions than the approximately 650-donor mean in a later analysis. Altogether, about 160 TCR beta chains were recorded as cytomegalovirus-associated.

About this clone: Its cognate antigen is unknown.

PCR used 60 Vbeta primers and 13 Jbeta primers. Method: immunoSEQ multiplex PCR; TCRdb's copy keeps in-frame clones and lacks some. In the table there are hundreds of thousands of clones, 70% to 85% of which are singletons. The TCR originated in a male donor in good health and CMV-seronegative. The specimen was PBMCs. The genes are TRBV9 and TRBJ1-6, with 10 bases matching TRBD1. The CDR3 DNA sequence: TGTGCCAGCAGCCCTTCCGGGACAGGGGAAACTCTACCCCTCCACTTT. Translated: CASSPSGTGETLPLHF. Full variable domain (outside the CDR3, taken from reference TRBV9 and TRBJ1-6): DSGVTQTPKHLITATGQRVTLRCSPRSGDLSVYWYQQSLDQGLQFLIQYYNGEERAKGNILERFSAQQFPDLHSELNLSSLELGDSALYFCASSPSGTGETLPLHFGNGTRLTVT.